This T cell receptor (beta chain) was retrieved from a study of blood T cells in healthy people across ages. As regards this clonotype: Its specificity is not known.

Study-wide findings and caveats: A roughly linear fall in TCR beta diversity per million T cells was seen with increasing age.

Through a sample-barcoded 5' primer and a J-beta primer mix, a second PCR was run for about 6 to 11 cycles. Each CDR3 protein is one row after TCRdb ran MiXCR on the 5' RACE reads. The sample lists about 1.4 million distinct CDR3 sequences; approximately 63% were seen once. This receptor was obtained from a man between 18 and 29 years old in good health. Sequencing was done on a sample of blood.

CDR3 nucleotide sequence: TGTGCCAGCATCCCGGCGGTTAGGGGACGGTTCTACAATGAGCAGTTCTTC. Translated, it gives CASIPAVRGRFYNEQFF. The chain links TRBV5-5 to TRBJ2-1; D possibly uses TRBD1 or TRBD2 (5 bases each). CDR3 length: 17 amino acids. Trimming cost V 6 bases and J 3 bases, with 22 bases left between them. Germline-derived CDR1 and CDR2 are SGHKS and YYEKEE (reference sequence).